This T cell receptor (beta chain) was observed in a study of blood T cell repertoires in COVID-19. Study context: Both acute and convalescent COVID-19 samples were obtained from the United States, Italy and Spain.

This clone was counted ten times or more. Sequencing used immunoSEQ multiplex PCR; TCRdb keeps in-frame clones, though not all of them. The table has under 250,000 clones, about 90% seen once; the top ten hold 3%. This TCR was sampled from a young man with active or convalescent COVID-19. Sequencing was carried out using peripheral blood.

The CDR3 DNA reads TGTGCCAGCAGCTCCGGTCCCAACTACGAGCAGTACTTC. Protein product: CASSSGPNYEQYF. V usage is TRBV7-6 and J usage is TRBJ2-7; D ambiguous. Trimming shortened V by 4 bases and J by 3 bases, and 10 bases separated the two germline ends. Per germline, CDR1 SGHVS and CDR2 FNYEAQ. The CDR3 length is 13 residues.